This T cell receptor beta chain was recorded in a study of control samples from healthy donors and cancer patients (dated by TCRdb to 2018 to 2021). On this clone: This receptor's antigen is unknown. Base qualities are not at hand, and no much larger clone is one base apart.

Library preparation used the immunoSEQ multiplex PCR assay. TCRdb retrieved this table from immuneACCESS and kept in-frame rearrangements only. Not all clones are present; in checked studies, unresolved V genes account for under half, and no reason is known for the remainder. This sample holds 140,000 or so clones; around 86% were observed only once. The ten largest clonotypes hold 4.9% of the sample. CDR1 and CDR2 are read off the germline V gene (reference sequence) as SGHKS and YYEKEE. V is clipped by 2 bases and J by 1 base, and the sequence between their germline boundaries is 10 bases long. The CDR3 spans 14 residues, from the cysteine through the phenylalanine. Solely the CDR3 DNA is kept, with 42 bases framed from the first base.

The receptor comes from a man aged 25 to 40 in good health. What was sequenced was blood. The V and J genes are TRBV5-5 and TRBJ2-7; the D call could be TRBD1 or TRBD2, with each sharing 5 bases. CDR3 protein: CASSFWGRSYEQYF. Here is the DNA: TGTGCCAGCAGCTTTTGGGGGAGATCCTACGAGCAGTACTTC.